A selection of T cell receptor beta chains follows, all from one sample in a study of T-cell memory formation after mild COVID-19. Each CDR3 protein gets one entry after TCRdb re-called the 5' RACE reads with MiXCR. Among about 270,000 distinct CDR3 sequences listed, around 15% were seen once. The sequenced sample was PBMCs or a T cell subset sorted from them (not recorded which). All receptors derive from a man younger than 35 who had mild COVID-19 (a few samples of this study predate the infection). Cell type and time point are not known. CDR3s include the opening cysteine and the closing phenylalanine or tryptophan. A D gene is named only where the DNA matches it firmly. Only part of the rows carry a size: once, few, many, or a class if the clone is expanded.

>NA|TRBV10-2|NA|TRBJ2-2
CASSERAGRTGELFF
TGCGCCAGCAGTGAGCGGGCAGGGAGGACCGGGGAGCTGTTTTTT
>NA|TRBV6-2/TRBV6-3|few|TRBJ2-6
CASSGTESSGANVLTF
TGTGCCAGCAGTGGGACGGAGAGCTCTGGGGCCAACGTCCTGACTTTC
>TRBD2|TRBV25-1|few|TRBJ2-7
CASSEYGGINEQYF
TGTGCCAGCAGTGAATACGGGGGGATCAACGAGCAGTACTTC
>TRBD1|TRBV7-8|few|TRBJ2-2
CASSASGQGIVRELFF
TGTGCCAGCAGCGCCTCGGGACAGGGGATCGTGAGGGAGCTGTTTTTT
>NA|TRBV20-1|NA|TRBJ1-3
CSARGEDAGNTIYF
TGCAGTGCTAGAGGCGAAGACGCTGGAAACACCATATATTTT
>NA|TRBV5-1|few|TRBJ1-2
CASRMVGYGYTF
TGCGCCAGCAGAATGGTGGGTTATGGCTACACCTTC
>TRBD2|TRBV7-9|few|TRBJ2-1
CASDLSGGGNNEQFF
TGCGCCAGCGATCTGTCGGGCGGGGGTAACAATGAGCAGTTCTTC
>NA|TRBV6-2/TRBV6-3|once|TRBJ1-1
CASSGLGGTEAFF
TGTGCCAGCAGTGGACTTGGGGGCACTGAAGCTTTCTTT
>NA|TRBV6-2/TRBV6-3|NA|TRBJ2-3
CASRQGVTLSTDTQYF
TGTGCCAGCAGACAGGGAGTGACCCTCTCCACAGATACGCAGTATTTT
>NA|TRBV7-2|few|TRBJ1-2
CASSLGESFNFYGYTF
TGTGCCAGCAGCTTAGGGGAGAGCTTCAACTTCTATGGCTACACCTTC
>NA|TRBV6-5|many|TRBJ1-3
CASSYDRSSGNTIYF
TGTGCCAGCAGTTACGACAGGAGCTCTGGAAACACCATATATTTT
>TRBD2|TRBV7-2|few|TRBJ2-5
CASSWSGGTYQETQYF
TGTGCCAGCAGCTGGAGCGGGGGAACTTACCAAGAGACCCAGTACTTC
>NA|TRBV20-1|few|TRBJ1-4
CSARDPGATNEKLFF
TGCAGTGCTAGAGACCCAGGCGCAACTAATGAAAAACTGTTTTTT
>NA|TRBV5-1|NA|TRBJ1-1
CASSLADRFTGAFF
TGCGCCAGCAGCTTGGCCGACCGGTTCACTGGAGCTTTCTTT
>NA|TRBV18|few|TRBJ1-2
CASSPPAGNYGYTF
TGTGCCAGCTCACCACCAGCGGGAAACTATGGCTACACCTTC
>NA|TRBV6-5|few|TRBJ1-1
CASSYFSAGLGTEAFF
TGTGCCAGCAGTTACTTTTCGGCGGGGCTGGGGACTGAAGCTTTCTTT
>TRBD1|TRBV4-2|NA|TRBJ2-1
CASSQLNPGGHEQFF
TGTGCCAGCAGCCAACTCAACCCAGGGGGCCATGAGCAGTTCTTC
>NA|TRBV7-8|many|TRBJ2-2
CASSLAIDSAPTGELFF
TGTGCCAGCAGCTTAGCGATAGACTCGGCCCCCACCGGGGAGCTGTTTTTT
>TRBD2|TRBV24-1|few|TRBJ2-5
CATSDPTSGGARETQYF
TGTGCCACCAGTGACCCGACTAGCGGGGGGGCTCGAGAGACCCAGTACTTC
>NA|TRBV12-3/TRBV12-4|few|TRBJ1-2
CAIPKPRITDGYTF
TGTGCCATCCCCAAACCCCGAATAACAGATGGCTACACCTTC
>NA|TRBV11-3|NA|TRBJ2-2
CASSKDGTGELFF
TGTGCCAGCAGCAAGGACGGCACCGGGGAGCTGTTTTTT
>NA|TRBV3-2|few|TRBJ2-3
CASSQEISGGSVHTQYF
TGTGCCAGCAGCCAAGAAATTAGCGGGGGCTCGGTGCATACGCAGTATTTT
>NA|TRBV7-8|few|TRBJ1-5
CASSLGGGRYNQPQHF
TGTGCCAGCAGCTTAGGGGGAGGGCGATACAATCAGCCCCAGCATTTT
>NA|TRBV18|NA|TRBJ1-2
CASSETDTVYGYTF
TGTGCCAGCTCGGAGACAGATACAGTCTATGGCTACACCTTC
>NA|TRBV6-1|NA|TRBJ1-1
CASRANRDRAFF
TGTGCCAGCAGAGCAAACAGGGATCGAGCTTTCTTT
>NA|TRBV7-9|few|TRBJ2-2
CASSYRPGRTFANTGELFF
TGTGCCAGCAGCTATAGGCCGGGACGGACATTCGCGAACACCGGGGAGCTGTTTTTT
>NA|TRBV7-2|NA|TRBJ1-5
CASSFLTSGRSWAQHF
TGTGCCAGCAGCTTCCTAACGTCAGGGCGATCGTGGGCCCAGCATTTT
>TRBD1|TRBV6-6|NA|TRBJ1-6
CASIFTGTGNSPLHF
TGTGCCAGCATCTTTACCGGGACAGGGAATTCACCCCTCCACTTT
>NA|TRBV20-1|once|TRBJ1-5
CASGTHSNQPQHF
TGCGCCTCCGGGACACATAGCAATCAGCCCCAGCATTTT
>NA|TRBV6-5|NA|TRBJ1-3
CASSYSEGSVNTIYF
TGTGCCAGCAGTTACTCGGAAGGGTCGGTAAACACCATATATTTT
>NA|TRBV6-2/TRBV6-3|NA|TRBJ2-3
CASSYAWDTQYF
TGTGCCAGCAGTTACGCTTGGGATACGCAGTATTTT
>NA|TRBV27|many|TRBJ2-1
CASSLLLPGVEQFF
TGTGCCAGCAGTTTATTACTCCCGGGGGTCGAGCAGTTCTTC
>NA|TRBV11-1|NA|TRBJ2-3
CASSLQEHGADTQYF
TGTGCCAGCAGCTTACAGGAACACGGGGCAGATACGCAGTATTTT
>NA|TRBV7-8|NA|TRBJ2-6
CASSLLPGANVLTF
TGTGCCAGCAGCTTACTTCCTGGGGCCAACGTCCTGACTTTC
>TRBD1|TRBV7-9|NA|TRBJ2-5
CASSLSTGPQETQYF
TGTGCCAGCAGCTTATCGACAGGGCCCCAAGAGACCCAGTACTTC
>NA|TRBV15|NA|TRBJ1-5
CATSRSENQPQHF
TGTGCCACCAGCAGATCCGAAAATCAGCCCCAGCATTTT
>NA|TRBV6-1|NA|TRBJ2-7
CASSSGQSYEQYF
TGTGCCAGCAGTTCAGGACAGAGCTACGAGCAGTACTTC
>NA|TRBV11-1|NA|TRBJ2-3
CASSFRLFTDTQYF
TGTGCCAGCAGCTTCCGACTGTTCACAGATACGCAGTATTTT
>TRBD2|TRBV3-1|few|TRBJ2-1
CASSQDPGLQFF
TGTGCCAGCAGCCAAGATCCGGGACTACAGTTCTTC
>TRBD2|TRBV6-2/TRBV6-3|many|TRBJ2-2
CASSYPRLAGGPTGELFF
TGTGCCAGCAGTTACCCGCGACTAGCGGGGGGGCCCACCGGGGAGCTGTTTTTT
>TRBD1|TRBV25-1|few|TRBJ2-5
CASSQDRGSSIGETQYF
TGTGCCAGCAGTCAGGACAGGGGGTCGTCAATAGGAGAGACCCAGTACTTC
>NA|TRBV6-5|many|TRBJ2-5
CASGPGGNQETQYF
TGTGCCAGCGGCCCCGGGGGAAATCAAGAGACCCAGTACTTC
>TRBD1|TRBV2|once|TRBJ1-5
CASFRDRGGQPQHF
TGTGCCAGCTTCAGGGACAGGGGGGGTCAGCCCCAGCATTTT
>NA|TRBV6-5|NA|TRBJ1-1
CASTTVGVVAFF
TGTGCCAGCACTACCGTAGGGGTTGTTGCTTTCTTT
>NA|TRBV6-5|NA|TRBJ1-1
CASSVPDRPNTEAFF
TGTGCCAGCAGTGTGCCCGACAGGCCGAACACTGAAGCTTTCTTT
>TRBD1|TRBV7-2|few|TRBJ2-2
CASSRTGFTTGELFF
TGTGCCAGCAGTCGGACAGGCTTCACCACCGGGGAGCTGTTTTTT
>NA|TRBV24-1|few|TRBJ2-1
CATSEFPGPENEQFF
TGTGCCACCAGTGAGTTCCCGGGCCCCGAGAATGAGCAGTTCTTC
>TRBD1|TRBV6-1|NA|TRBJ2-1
CASSEPGQGAGEQFF
TGTGCCAGCAGTGAACCGGGACAGGGGGCAGGTGAGCAGTTCTTC
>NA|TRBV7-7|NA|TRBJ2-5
CASSLAPTGSQETQYF
TGTGCCAGCAGCTTAGCGCCAACAGGCTCCCAAGAGACCCAGTACTTC
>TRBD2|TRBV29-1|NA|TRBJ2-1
CSVASGGYNEQFF
TGCAGCGTTGCTAGCGGGGGGTACAATGAGCAGTTCTTC
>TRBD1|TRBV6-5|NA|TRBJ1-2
CASSSTTGGRYGYTF
TGTGCCAGCAGCTCTACGACAGGGGGCCGCTATGGCTACACCTTC
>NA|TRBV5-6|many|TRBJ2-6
CASSLALGESYGANVLTF
TGTGCCAGCAGCTTGGCCTTGGGTGAGTCATATGGGGCCAACGTCCTGACTTTC
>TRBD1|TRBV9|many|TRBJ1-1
CASSGTGWTEAFF
TGTGCCAGCAGCGGGACAGGGTGGACTGAAGCTTTCTTT
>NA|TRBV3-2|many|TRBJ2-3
CASSQHLGTGGADTQYF
TGTGCCAGCAGCCAACACCTCGGGACAGGGGGAGCCGATACGCAGTATTTT
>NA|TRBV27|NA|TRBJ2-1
CASTIDSATYNEQFF
TGTGCCAGCACCATTGACAGTGCAACCTACAATGAGCAGTTCTTC
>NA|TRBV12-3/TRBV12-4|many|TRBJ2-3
CASSLRGAISTDTQYF
TGTGCCAGCAGTCTACGCGGGGCCATTAGCACAGATACGCAGTATTTT
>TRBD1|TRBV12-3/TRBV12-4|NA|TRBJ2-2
CASTPGQGHTGELFF
TGTGCCAGCACCCCGGGACAGGGTCACACCGGGGAGCTGTTTTTT
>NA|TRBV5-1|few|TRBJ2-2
CASSLATFVNTGELFF
TGCGCCAGCAGCTTGGCCACGTTCGTCAACACCGGGGAGCTGTTTTTT
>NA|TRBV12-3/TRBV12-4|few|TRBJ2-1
CASSPQGGAYNEQFF
TGTGCCAGCAGTCCGCAGGGGGGGGCCTACAATGAGCAGTTCTTC